These 19 T cell receptor beta chains originate from one sample sequenced in a study of graft-versus-host responses after intestinal transplantation. This table comes from immunoSEQ multiplex PCR, and its TCRdb copy is limited to in-frame clones, with some not included. The data contain roughly 89,000 clones, approximately 90% of them singletons. These TCRs are of unknown antigen specificity. The material sequenced was unstimulated CD4+ T cells sorted from spleen or lymph node cells, taken before intestinal transplant. Source of these receptors: a human donor who received an intestinal transplant.

The rearrangement joins TRBV7-9 to TRBJ2-1, with a possible D match to TRBD2 (5 bases). Trimming pared 5 bases from V and 3 bases from J, leaving 14 bases between. Looked up from germline, CDR1 is SEHNR and CDR2 is FQNEAQ (reference sequence). The CDR3 contains 15 residues. This CDR3 reads CASSPKGGLYNEQFF. For the CDR3, the DNA is TGTGCCAGCAGCCCTAAGGGCGGACTCTACAATGAGCAGTTCTTC.

The chain recombines TRBV7-3 with TRBJ2-5, with 7 nucleotides matching TRBD1. Germline values: CDR1 SGHTA, CDR2 FQGTGA. Trimming took 2 bases from V and 2 from J; bases not matched to a gene: 17. The CDR3 is 19 amino acids. CDR3 region: CASSLLMYPTGYYQETQYF. The CDR3 DNA reads TGTGCCAGCAGCTTATTAATGTATCCGACAGGGTATTATCAAGAGACCCAGTACTTC.

The chain has TRBV30 and TRBJ1-5; 11 bases are shared with TRBD1. The V segment lost 8 bases and the J segment 2 bases; nucleotides outside the gene matches: 2. The CDR3 covers 13 residues. Per the germline V gene, CDR1 is GTSNPN and CDR2 is SVGIG (reference sequence). The CDR3 sequence is CAPGQGGNQPQHF. DNA for the CDR3: TGTGCCCCGGGACAGGGGGGCAATCAGCCCCAGCATTTT.

The chain uses TRBV28 and TRBJ1-2, with D hard to call. V lost 5 bases, J lost 5 bases, and 15 bases lay in between. This CDR3 comprises 14 residues. Germline V gene lookup returns CDR1 MDHEN and CDR2 SYDVKM. The CDR3 protein is CASSPQHLVYGYTF. For the CDR3, the DNA is TGTGCCAGCAGTCCGCAACATCTGGTTTATGGCTACACCTTC.

This sequence joins TRBV29-1 and TRBJ1-1; maybe TRBD1 (6 bases). The CDR3 sequence is 11 residues long. V gave up 3 bases and J gave up 6 bases, with 8 bases separating them. Germline lookup yields CDR1 SQVTM and CDR2 ANQGSEA. CDR3 bases: TGCAGCGTTGATAGGACAGCTGAAGCTTTCTTT. Amino acids: CSVDRTAEAFF.

The chain has TRBV7-2 and TRBJ1-2; TRBD1 agrees at 7 bases. With V trimmed by 7 bases and J by 8 bases, 13 bases remained unmatched. The CDR3 covers 14 residues. Germline V gene lookup returns CDR1 SGHTA and CDR2 FQGNSA. CDR3 residues: CASTDSTGAGGYTF. The CDR3 DNA reads TGTGCCAGCACCGATTCAACAGGGGCGGGAGGCTACACCTTC.

The chain carries TRBV5-8 and TRBJ1-2; 7 bases fit TRBD1. Germline V CDR1 and CDR2: SGHTS, YDEGEE. The CDR3 has 15 amino acids. V lost 5 bases and J lost 3; bases outside the gene matches: 10. This CDR3 is CASRLLTGTDYGYTF. CDR3 nucleotides: TGTGCCAGCAGGCTACTTACCGGGACAGACTATGGCTACACCTTC.

The chain carries TRBV12-5 and TRBJ1-4; perhaps TRBD1 as D (6 bases). V lost 5 bases and J 3 bases, leaving 13 bases between the germline ends. The CDR3 extends over 15 amino acids. The germline CDR1 and CDR2 sequences are LGHNT and FRNRAP. The CDR3 loop reads CASGLLGAANEKLFF. As DNA, the CDR3 is TGTGCTAGTGGTCTCCTGGGGGCTGCTAATGAAAAACTGTTTTTT.

V is TRBV1 and J is TRBJ2-3; the D segment call TRBD2 is taken from the table without a DNA check. TRBV1 corresponds to a pseudogene. The CDR3 loop spans 16 amino acids. CDR3 loop: CTSSQDLAGGTDTQYF. In DNA form, the CDR3 reads TGCACCAGCAGCCAAGATCTAGCGGGAGGCACAGATACGCAGTATTTT.

The J gene is TRBJ2-5, the V gene TRBV5-6, with TRBD1 as a possible D gene (5 bases). CDR3 size: 13 residues. The V end lost 0 bases, the J end lost 5 bases, and 8 bases lay between the germline ends. Looked up from germline, CDR1 is SGHDT and CDR2 is YYEEEE. Here the CDR3 reads CASSLGRAETQYF. The CDR3 DNA reads TGTGCCAGCAGCTTGGGCAGGGCGGAGACCCAGTACTTC.

The chain carries TRBV19 and TRBJ1-2; D unclear. The CDR3 is 14 amino acids. Germline-derived CDR1 and CDR2 are LNHDA and SQIVND (reference sequence). V lost 5 bases, J lost 4 bases, and 14 bases lay in between. The CDR3 DNA follows: TGTGCCAGTAGTCCCCGGGATAGGCCCTATGGCTACACCTTC. Its protein is CASSPRDRPYGYTF.

The rearrangement joins TRBV6-1 to TRBJ1-4; D is undetermined. Germline V gives CDR1 MNHNS, CDR2 SASEGT. The V end was cut by 0 bases, the J end by 3 bases, with 11 bases between. This CDR3 spans 16 amino acids. The CDR3 reads CASSEANGRSNEKLFF. In DNA form, the CDR3 reads TGTGCCAGCAGTGAAGCGAACGGCAGGTCTAATGAAAAACTGTTTTTT.

The V and J genes are TRBV6-5 and TRBJ2-1; D perhaps matches TRBD1 (6 bases). Between the trimmed V and J ends, which lost 6 bases and 8 bases, there was a span of 14 bases. The CDR3 has 13 amino acids. CDR1 is MNHEY and CDR2 is SVGAGI in the germline V gene. The CDR3: CASSNRVAYEQFF. CDR3 sequence (DNA): TGTGCCAGCAGCAACAGGGTGGCCTATGAGCAGTTCTTC.

The genes are TRBV5-1 and TRBJ1-1; D not resolved. Looked up from germline, CDR1 is SGHRS and CDR2 is YFSETQ. Trimming took 4 bases from V and 3 from J, leaving 19 bases between them. CDR3 length equals 16 residues. CDR3 loop: CASSLPLGPVDTEAFF. The CDR3 DNA reads as TGCGCCAGCAGCCTCCCATTGGGCCCGGTTGACACTGAAGCTTTCTTT.

The chain employs TRBV27 and TRBJ1-1; TRBD1 is a possible D gene (5 bases). V gave up 2 bases and J gave up 10 bases, with 14 bases separating them. CDR1 and CDR2 (germline): MNHEY, SMNVEV (reference sequence). The CDR3 consists of 13 residues. The CDR3 protein is CASSLRAGGGAFF. The CDR3 DNA reads TGTGCCAGCAGTTTAAGGGCTGGGGGAGGAGCTTTCTTT.

The chain recombines TRBV30 with TRBJ1-5; D unresolved. With 1 base removed from V and 2 bases from J, the gap between germline ends came to 3 bases. The germline V gene encodes CDR1 GTSNPN and CDR2 SVGIG (reference sequence). The CDR3 runs to 12 residues. CDR3: CAWSGGNQPQHF. The DNA of the CDR3 is TGTGCCTGGAGTGGAGGCAATCAGCCCCAGCATTTT.

The chain combines TRBV6-1 with TRBJ1-1; no firm D call. This CDR3 has 11 residues. V shed 6 bases and J shed 11 bases, with 13 bases lying between them. Germline loops: CDR1 MNHNS, CDR2 SASEGT. The CDR3 is CASRVGPVAFF. Written as DNA, the CDR3 is TGTGCCAGCAGGGTGGGCCCGGTGGCTTTCTTT.

V is TRBV18 and J is TRBJ2-1; TRBD1 aligns across 9 bases. Per the germline V gene, CDR1 is KGHSH and CDR2 is LQKENI. The CDR3 runs to 15 residues. The J segment lost 5 bases and the V segment lost 5 bases, leaving 7 bases of the junction unmatched. This chain's CDR3 is CASSKNRGRDNEQFF. The CDR3 nucleotides are TGTGCCAGCTCAAAAAACAGGGGGCGCGACAATGAGCAGTTCTTC.

The chain is built from TRBV10-1 and TRBJ2-1; 10 bases line up with TRBD2. The CDR3 totals 15 residues. V lost 2 bases and J lost 6; bases outside the gene matches: 4. The germline CDR1 and CDR2 sequences are WNHNN and SYGVQD (reference sequence). The CDR3 sequence is CASSEAASGSNEQFF. The CDR3 nucleotides read TGCGCCAGCAGTGAGGCGGCTAGCGGGAGCAATGAGCAGTTCTTC.